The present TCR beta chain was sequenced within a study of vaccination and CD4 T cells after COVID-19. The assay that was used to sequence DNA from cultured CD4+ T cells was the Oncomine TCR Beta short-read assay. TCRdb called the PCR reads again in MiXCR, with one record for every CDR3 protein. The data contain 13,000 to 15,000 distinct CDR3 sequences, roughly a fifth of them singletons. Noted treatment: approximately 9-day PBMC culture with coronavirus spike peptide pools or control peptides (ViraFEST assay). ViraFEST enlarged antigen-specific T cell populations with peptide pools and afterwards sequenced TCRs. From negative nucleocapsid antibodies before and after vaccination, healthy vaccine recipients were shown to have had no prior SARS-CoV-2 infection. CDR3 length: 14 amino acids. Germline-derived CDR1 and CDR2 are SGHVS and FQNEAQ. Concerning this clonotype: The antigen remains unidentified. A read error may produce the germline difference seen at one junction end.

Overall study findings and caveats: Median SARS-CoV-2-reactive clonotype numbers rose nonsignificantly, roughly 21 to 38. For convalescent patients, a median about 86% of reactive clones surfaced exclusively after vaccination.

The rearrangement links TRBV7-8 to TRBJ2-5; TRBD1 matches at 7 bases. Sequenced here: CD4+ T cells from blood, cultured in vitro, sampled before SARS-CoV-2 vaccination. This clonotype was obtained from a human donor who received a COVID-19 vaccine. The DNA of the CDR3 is TGTGCCAACAGCTTAAGGGGGCCTGGAGAGACCCAGTACTTC. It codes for CANSLRGPGETQYF.